This T cell receptor beta chain was identified during a study of blood T cells in healthy people across ages. About the research overall: Template switching recovered approximately one barcoded beta molecule for every two T cells. General study results and limits: The fall in TCR beta diversity per million T cells was roughly linear with age.

Details on this clonotype: The antigen remains undetermined.

Then a second PCR, running roughly 7 to 11 cycles, was carried out with a sample-barcoded 5' primer and a J-beta primer mix. Each CDR3 protein is one row after TCRdb ran MiXCR on the 5' RACE reads. The sample has about 570,000 distinct CDR3 sequences; approximately 30% are singletons. There are 14 residues in the CDR3. Germline loops: CDR1 SGHTA, CDR2 FQGTGA. Trimming removed 6 bases from V and 1 base from J, with 9 bases in between. Sequencing was performed on blood. The chain has TRBV7-3 and TRBJ2-2; maybe TRBD1 (6 bases). The TCR was taken from a woman aged 70 to 79 in good health. The CDR3 loop is CASRATGNTGELFF. Here the CDR3 DNA reads TGTGCCAGCAGGGCGACAGGGAACACCGGGGAGCTGTTTTTT.